The T cell receptor (beta chain) under discussion was sequenced for a study of human T cells and chemical hapten exposure. This clonotype was counted ten times or more. CDR1 is SGHNT, CDR2 YENEEA, per germline. The CDR3 has 17 amino acids. V was pared by 5 bases and J by 5 bases, with 24 bases between. TCRdb reprocessed the RACE reads with MiXCR, giving one entry per CDR3 protein. The sample has approximately 100,000 distinct CDR3 sequences; less than 10% are singletons. The sample's time point: patch test 2, 6 weeks after DPC sensitization. Treatment indicated: therapeutic diphenylcyclopropenone sensitization with weekly scalp DPC.

This rearrangement joins TRBV11-3 to TRBJ1-2; TRBD1 is a possible D gene (5 bases). Sequencing was performed on whole blood, taken in connection with sensitization to the hapten diphenylcyclopropenone (DPC). This sequence originates from a woman aged 40 to 55 with alopecia areata. Some clones in this sample may be carry-over from other donors' samples. The CDR3 loop reads CASSPDSWGGGRYGYTF. The CDR3 DNA follows: TGTGCCAGCAGCCCCGACTCGTGGGGGGGAGGCCGGTATGGCTACACCTTC.